Following are 30 T cell receptor beta chains from one sample sequenced in a study of PD-1 blockade in classical Hodgkin lymphoma. All patients experienced relapse after autologous stem cell transplantation, and brentuximab vedotin exposure was variable. Researchers report purifying CD4+ T cells from thawed PBMCs by magnetic negative selection. The protocol was immunoSEQ multiplex PCR, while the TCRdb copy is restricted to in-frame clones and leaves out a portion. Of 10,000 to 15,000 clones listed, roughly nine tenths were seen once; the top ten hold 0.5%. The sequenced sample was CD4+ T cells from blood, obtained at baseline. The receptors come from a human donor with classical Hodgkin lymphoma.

V and J are TRBV7-6 and TRBJ2-7, with 7 bases aligning to TRBD2. In germline, CDR1 is SGHVS, CDR2 FNYEAQ. This CDR3 is built from 16 residues. The V and J ends lost 4 bases and 0 bases, in that order; junction bases with no gene match: 9. CDR3 residues: CASSSPWGGSSYEQYF. CDR3 sequence (DNA): TGTGCCAGCAGCTCTCCGTGGGGCGGGAGCTCCTACGAGCAGTACTTC.

The V gene is TRBV28, the J gene TRBJ2-1; 10 nucleotides agree with TRBD2. The J segment lost 10 bases and the V segment lost 7 bases, leaving 13 bases of the junction unmatched. The germline V gene encodes CDR1 MDHEN and CDR2 SYDVKM. The CDR3 runs 15 residues. This CDR3 reads CASTRTGLSGREQFF. CDR3 sequence (DNA): TGTGCCAGCACCAGGACAGGACTTAGCGGGAGGGAGCAGTTCTTC.

The CDR3 DNA follows: TGTGCCACCAGCAGAGATCTGGCCTCCTACGAGCAGTACTTC. This encodes CATSRDLASYEQYF. This chain connects TRBV15 to TRBJ2-7; D unresolved. The CDR3 covers 14 residues. Trimming removed 0 bases at V and 0 bases at J, with 6 bases between. Per germline, CDR1 LNHNV and CDR2 YYDKDF (reference sequence). The full variable domain, in which reference TRBV15 and TRBJ2-7 provide the parts outside the CDR3, is DAMVIQNPRYQVTQFGKPVTLSCSQTLNHNVMYWYQQKSSQAPKLLFHYYDKDFNNEADTPDNFQSRRPNTSFCFLDIRSPGLGDTAMYLCATSRDLASYEQYFGPGTRLTVT.

This clone was detected only once. The chain is built from TRBV10-3 and TRBJ2-1; 7 positions match TRBD1. V gave up 3 bases and J gave up 16 bases; unmatched junction bases: 12. Germline CDR1 is ENHRY and CDR2 is SYGVKD. The CDR3 length is 13 residues. The CDR3 is CAISDARGKIAFF. CDR3 sequence (DNA): TGTGCCATCAGTGACGCCAGGGGGAAGATTGCTTTCTTC.

The chain uses TRBV28 and TRBJ1-3, with D unclear. V was cut by 3 bases and J by 4 bases, with 4 bases left in between. Germline-derived CDR1 and CDR2 are MDHEN and SYDVKM. The CDR3 extends over 12 amino acids. In nucleotides, the CDR3 is TGTGCCAGCAGTTTTTACGGAAACACCATATATTTT. This sequence encodes CASSFYGNTIYF.

The genes are TRBV28 and TRBJ1-1, with no clear D. Trimming shortened V by 6 bases and J by 2 bases, and 4 bases separated the two germline ends. Germline loops: CDR1 MDHEN, CDR2 SYDVKM. The length of the CDR3 is 11 residues. CDR3 region: CASSPNTEAFF. In nucleotides, the CDR3 is TGTGCCAGCAGCCCTAACACTGAAGCTTTCTTT.

This chain uses TRBV10-1 with TRBJ2-3, with D unclear. V was pared by 3 bases and J by 4 bases, with 11 bases between. The CDR3 consists of 14 residues. The germline V gene encodes CDR1 WNHNN and CDR2 SYGVQD (reference sequence). CDR3 nucleotides: TGCGCCAGCAGTGAACTGGACGAGGCAGATACGCAGTATTTT. Protein: CASSELDEADTQYF.

The V and J genes are TRBV7-8 and TRBJ1-1; D uncertain. The V and J ends lost 5 bases and 1 base respectively, with 14 bases between them. The CDR3 spans 15 residues. The germline CDR1 and CDR2 sequences are SGHVS and FQNEAQ. CDR3 sequence reads: CASSAPLFGNTEAFF. Written as DNA, the CDR3 is TGTGCCAGCAGCGCTCCCTTATTTGGGAACACTGAAGCTTTCTTT.

The chain joins TRBV9 to TRBJ2-7, with D uncertain. Looked up from germline, CDR1 is SGDLS and CDR2 is YYNGEE. The CDR3 loop spans 13 amino acids. V gave up 0 bases and J gave up 3 bases, with 7 bases separating them. In nucleotides, the CDR3 is TGTGCCAGCAGCGTAGAACCCGGCTACGAGCAGTACTTC. Protein sequence: CASSVEPGYEQYF.

The chain links TRBV28 to TRBJ2-7; D is perhaps TRBD2 (6 bases). The CDR3 spans 15 residues. Trimming left V 8 bases short and J 1 base short, with 18 bases between. CDR1 is MDHEN, CDR2 SYDVKM, per germline. This CDR3 is CASESRAGGSYEQYF. The DNA of the CDR3 is TGTGCCAGCGAGTCTCGGGCCGGGGGATCCTACGAGCAGTACTTC.

This rearrangement joins TRBV28 to TRBJ2-5, with TRBD2 matching over 8 bases. The closer fit of TRBJ2-7 to the DNA end suggests the J call may be wrong. The CDR3 totals 14 residues. CDR1 and CDR2 from the germline V gene are MDHEN and SYDVKM. This chain's CDR3 is CASTPGGLTYEQYF. The CDR3 bases are TGTGCCAGCACCCCGGGGGGGCTCACCTACGAGCAGTACTTC.

The rearrangement links TRBV2 to TRBJ2-3, with 7 bases fitting TRBD2. This CDR3 is built from 13 residues. Germline assignment: CDR1 SNHLY and CDR2 FYNNEI. V trimming: 6 bases; J trimming: 2 bases; junction bases outside the gene matches: 2. DNA of the CDR3: TGTGCCAGCAGGCGGGAGCCCACAGATACGCAGTATTTT. Translated, it gives CASRREPTDTQYF.

In its sample, this clone was seen once. The V gene is TRBV10-3, the J gene TRBJ1-6, with no clear D. This CDR3 contains 14 residues. V dropped 4 bases and J dropped 10 bases, with 14 bases sitting between them. CDR1 ENHRY and CDR2 SYGVKD come from the germline V gene. CDR3 sequence: CAISVEGRESPLHF. CDR3 nucleotide sequence: TGTGCCATCAGTGTTGAGGGTAGGGAGTCACCCCTCCACTTT.

The V and J genes are TRBV29-1 and TRBJ2-3; no clear D. The CDR3 spans 12 residues. CDR1 is SQVTM and CDR2 is ANQGSEA in the germline V gene. Trimming cost V 6 bases and J 5 bases, with 12 bases left between them. The CDR3 here is CSVRAGQDTQYF. The CDR3 DNA sequence: TGCAGCGTGCGCGCAGGTCAAGATACGCAGTATTTT.

This sequence joins TRBV7-9 and TRBJ2-3; 7 bases map to TRBD2. Germline CDR1 is SEHNR and CDR2 is FQNEAQ (reference sequence). The CDR3 sequence is 17 residues long. V shed 3 bases and J 0 bases; nucleotides not matched to a gene: 9. As DNA, the CDR3 is TGTGCCAGCAGCTTCGGGTCAGGAGCGGGGAGCACAGATACGCAGTATTTT. This encodes CASSFGSGAGSTDTQYF.

The sample holds one count of this clone. This chain links TRBV6-6 with TRBJ2-7; D is possibly TRBD1 (5 bases). CDR3 size: 14 residues. Trimming removed 4 bases from V and 0 bases from J, with 10 bases in between. Germline CDR1 reads MNHNY; CDR2 reads SVGAGI (reference sequence). The CDR3 sequence: CASSSPDTSYEQYF. CDR3 DNA: TGTGCCAGCAGTTCCCCGGACACCTCCTACGAGCAGTACTTC.

The chain uses TRBV15 and TRBJ2-3; D gene ambiguous. Trimming stripped 0 bases from V and 0 bases from J, with 16 bases between. The CDR3 totals 18 residues. Looked up from germline, CDR1 is LNHNV and CDR2 is YYDKDF (reference sequence). CDR3 in amino acids: CATSRDPPVGRSTDTQYF. DNA of the CDR3: TGTGCCACCAGCAGAGACCCCCCGGTGGGCCGGAGCACAGATACGCAGTATTTT.

The table lists this clone with a count of one. This sequence joins TRBV29-1 and TRBJ2-2; no reliable D call. The V end was cut by 4 bases, the J end by 1 base, with 13 bases between. The CDR3 runs 15 residues. Per germline, CDR1 SQVTM and CDR2 ANQGSEA. The CDR3 nucleotides read TGCAGCGTTGTGACTCCGGTCAAGAACACCGGGGAGCTGTTTTTT. Its translation is CSVVTPVKNTGELFF.

This chain joins TRBV28 and TRBJ1-2, with a possible D match to TRBD1 (6 bases). The V end was cut by 3 bases, the J end by 2 bases, with 19 bases between. In germline, CDR1 is MDHEN, CDR2 SYDVKM. The CDR3 contains 17 residues. The CDR3 is CASSFAPPGEGNYGYTF. Written as DNA, the CDR3 is TGTGCCAGCAGTTTCGCTCCCCCAGGGGAGGGCAACTATGGCTACACCTTC.

The chain uses TRBV10-1 and TRBJ2-7; D is undetermined. The V end was cut by 6 bases, the J end by 4 bases, with 10 bases between. The germline gives CDR1 WNHNN, CDR2 SYGVQD (reference sequence). The CDR3 runs 12 residues. The DNA of the CDR3 is TGCGCCAGCAGCGAAGACGGATACGAGCAGTACTTC. Amino acids: CASSEDGYEQYF.

The rearrangement links TRBV9 to TRBJ2-1; possible D gene TRBD2, 6 bases. Looked up from germline, CDR1 is SGDLS and CDR2 is YYNGEE. The CDR3 runs 17 residues. V was cut by 3 bases and J by 10 bases, with 26 bases left in between. In DNA, the CDR3 is TGTGCCAGCAGCGCCGAACCCCTGGGAGGAGTAGGCAGGGAGCAGTTCTTC. This translates into CASSAEPLGGVGREQFF.

This clone was detected only a few times. The chain couples TRBV12-2 to TRBJ1-1. TRBV12-2 is flagged as a pseudogene. The CDR3 runs 12 residues. CDR3 amino acids: CASRFSAREAFF. CDR3 nucleotides: TGTGCAAGTCGCTTCTCCGCACGTGAAGCTTTCTTT.

A word on this clone: One junction end does not reproduce the germline sequence, and a read error may be involved. V gene TRBV7-7 combines with J gene TRBJ2-2, with a tentative D call TRBD2 (6 bases). CDR3 size: 16 residues. From germline, CDR1 is SSHAT and CDR2 FNYEAQ (reference sequence). This CDR3 reads CASSAGIRRETGELFF. DNA for the CDR3: TGTGCTAGCAGCGCCGGGATTAGGAGGGAGACCGGGGAGCTGTTTTTT.

The chain combines TRBV6-5 with TRBJ1-1; unclear D gene. Germline CDR1 and CDR2: MNHEY and SVGAGI. Trimming took 2 bases from V and 3 from J, leaving 10 bases between them. There are 14 residues in the CDR3. Written as DNA, the CDR3 is TGTGCCAGCAGTTACCCTGGCCAGTACACTGAAGCTTTCTTT. Its translation: CASSYPGQYTEAFF.

The chain has TRBV18 and TRBJ1-5; D is unresolved. V lost 3 bases to trimming and J lost 2 bases, with 14 bases between them. CDR1 and CDR2 from the germline V gene are KGHSH and LQKENI. The CDR3 covers 16 residues. CDR3 sequence (DNA): TGTGCCAGCTCACCCCCTGGCAGTGCAGGCAATCAGCCCCAGCATTTT. This codes for CASSPPGSAGNQPQHF.

The rearrangement uses TRBV12-1 and TRBJ2-1; TRBD2 is the table's D call and was not checked against the DNA. TRBV12-1 is tagged as a pseudogene. The CDR3 is 16 residues long. CDR3 nucleotide sequence: TGTGCCAGCAGCTGGGGGGGGACTAGCGGGTTAAATGAGCAGTTCTTC. It yields the protein CASSWGGTSGLNEQFF.

The chain uses TRBV6-9 and TRBJ2-7, with 9 bases that match TRBD1. This CDR3 comprises 16 residues. Germline loops: CDR1 MNHGY, CDR2 SVAAGI. The V gene end was trimmed by 1 base and the J gene end by 1 base; junction bases not matched to a gene: 5. CDR3 sequence (DNA): TGTGCCAGCAGTTATTTAAGAGACAGGGGGTCCTACGAGCAGTACTTC. This translates into CASSYLRDRGSYEQYF.

The chain recombines TRBV7-9 with TRBJ1-5, with unresolved D. V was trimmed by 5 bases and J by 1 base, leaving 9 bases between them. The CDR3 has 14 residues. The V gene's germline CDR1 is SEHNR and CDR2 FQNEAQ (reference sequence). This chain's CDR3 is CASSLPGSNQPQHF. The DNA for the CDR3 is TGTGCCAGCAGCCTCCCGGGGAGCAATCAGCCCCAGCATTTT.

The chain uses TRBV28 and TRBJ2-7; 7 bases are shared with TRBD1. Germline V lookup: CDR1 MDHEN, CDR2 SYDVKM. V was clipped by 4 bases and J by 0 bases; unmatched bases: 12. The CDR3 loop spans 17 amino acids. CDR3 nucleotide sequence: TGTGCCAGCAGTTCCCGGTGGGCAGGGGACAGCTCCTACGAGCAGTACTTC. Translating gives CASSSRWAGDSSYEQYF.

This clone showed up just a few times. CDR3 bases: TGTGCCTGGAGTGAGCATAGCAATCAGCCCCAGCATTTT. Translation gives CAWSEHSNQPQHF. The chain joins TRBV30 to TRBJ1-5; D remains unclear. CDR1 and CDR2 from the germline V gene are GTSNPN and SVGIG (reference sequence). The V end lost 1 base, the J end lost 0 bases, and 4 bases lay between the germline ends. This CDR3 is 13 amino acids long. Variable domain in full (rest from reference TRBV30 and TRBJ1-5): SQTIHQWPATLVQPVGSPLSLECTVEGTSNPNLYWYRQAAGRGLQLLFYSVGIGQISSEVPQNLSASRPQDRQFILSSKKLLLSDSGFYLCAWSEHSNQPQHFGDGTRLSIL.